This T cell receptor beta chain was retrieved from a study of T cells after yellow fever vaccination. A 5'RACE template-switching step, the method used to make TCR cDNA, added a universal primer site and UMIs. TCRdb recomputed calls from the 5' RACE reads with MiXCR, one row per CDR3 protein. The repertoire includes approximately 300,000 distinct CDR3 sequences, about 10% of them detected once, and less than 3.5% sits in the top ten. The CDR3 sequence is 14 residues long. Germline CDR1 and CDR2: SGHNT and YYREEE (reference sequence). V lost 4 bases, J lost 1 base, and 9 bases lay in between. This clonotype was found a few times.

This chain uses TRBV5-4 with TRBJ2-4; a possible D gene is TRBD1 (6 bases). This TCR was sampled from a young man who received the YFV17D yellow fever vaccine. This material consisted of CD4+ T cells sorted from PBMCs, taken 45 days after the yellow fever booster vaccination. CDR3 sequence: CASSQTGAKNIQYF. CDR3 nucleotide sequence: TGTGCCAGCAGCCAAACAGGGGCCAAAAACATTCAGTACTTC.